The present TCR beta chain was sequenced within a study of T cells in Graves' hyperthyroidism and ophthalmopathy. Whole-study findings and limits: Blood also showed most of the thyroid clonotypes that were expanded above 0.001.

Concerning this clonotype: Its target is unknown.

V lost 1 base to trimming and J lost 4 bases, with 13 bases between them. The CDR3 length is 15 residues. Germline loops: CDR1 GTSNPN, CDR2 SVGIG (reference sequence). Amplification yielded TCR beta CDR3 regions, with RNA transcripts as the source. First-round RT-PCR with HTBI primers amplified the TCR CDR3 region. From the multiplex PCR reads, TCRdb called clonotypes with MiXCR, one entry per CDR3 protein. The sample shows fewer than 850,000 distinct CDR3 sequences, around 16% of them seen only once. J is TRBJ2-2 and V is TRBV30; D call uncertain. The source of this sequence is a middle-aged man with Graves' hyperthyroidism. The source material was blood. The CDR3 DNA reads TGTGCCTGGAGTGCACGGGTTTGGGGCACCGGGGAGCTGTTTTTT. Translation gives CAWSARVWGTGELFF.